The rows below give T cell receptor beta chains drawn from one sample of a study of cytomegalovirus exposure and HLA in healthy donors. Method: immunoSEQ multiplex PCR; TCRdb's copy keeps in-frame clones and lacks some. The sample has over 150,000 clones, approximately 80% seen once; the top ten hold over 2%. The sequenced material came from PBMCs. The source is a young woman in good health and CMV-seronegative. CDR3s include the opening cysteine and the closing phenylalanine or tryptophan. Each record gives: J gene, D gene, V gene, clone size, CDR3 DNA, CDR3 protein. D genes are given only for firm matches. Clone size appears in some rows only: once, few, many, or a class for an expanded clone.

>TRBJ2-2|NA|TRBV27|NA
TGTGCCAGCAGTTTCCGACTAACGATCGGGGAGCTGTTTTTT
CASSFRLTIGELFF
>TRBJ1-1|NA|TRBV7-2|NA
TGTGCCAGCAGCTTAGAATGGGGCCCAGCTTTCTTT
CASSLEWGPAFF
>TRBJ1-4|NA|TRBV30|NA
TGTGCCTGGGACTTAGACGGTGCAACTAATGAAAAACTGTTTTTT
CAWDLDGATNEKLFF
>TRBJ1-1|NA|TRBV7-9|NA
TGTGCCAGCAGCCTACGGGATAGAAACACTGAAGCTTTCTTT
CASSLRDRNTEAFF
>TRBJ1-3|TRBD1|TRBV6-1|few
TGTGCCAGCAGTGAAGCGCCGGGACAGGGAAACACCATATATTTT
CASSEAPGQGNTIYF
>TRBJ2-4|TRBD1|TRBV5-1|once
TGCGCCAGCAGCTGGGAACAGGGGGAAGCGCTAAACATTCAGTACTTC
CASSWEQGEALNIQYF
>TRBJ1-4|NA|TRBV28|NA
TGTGCCAGCAGTCTGTCCTTGAAACTGTTTTTT
CASSLSLKLFF
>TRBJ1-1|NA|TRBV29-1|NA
TGCAGCGTTGAACATAGGAGCGGGGTGAACACTGAAGCTTTCTTT
CSVEHRSGVNTEAFF
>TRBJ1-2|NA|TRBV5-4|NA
TGTGCCAGCAGCCCGTGGACAGCAAGCTATGGCTACACCTTC
CASSPWTASYGYTF
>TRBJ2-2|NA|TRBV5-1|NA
TGCGCCAGCAGCTTTCAAGGTGGGCAGTTCACCGGGGAGCTGTTTTTT
CASSFQGGQFTGELFF
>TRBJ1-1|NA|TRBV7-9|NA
TGTGCCAGCAGCCTAGACCAGGGCACTGAAGCTTTCTTT
CASSLDQGTEAFF
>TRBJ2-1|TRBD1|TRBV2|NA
TGTGCCAGCAGTGCAACAGGGGATGAGCAGTTCTTC
CASSATGDEQFF
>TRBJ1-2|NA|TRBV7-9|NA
TGTGCCAGCTCGTTAGGGGTTAACTATGGCTACACCTTC
CASSLGVNYGYTF
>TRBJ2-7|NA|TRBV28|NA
TGTGCCAGCAGTAAACAGTTCCCCTACTACGAGCAGTACTTC
CASSKQFPYYEQYF
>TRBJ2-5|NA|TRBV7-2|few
TGTGCCAGCAGCTTAGGAGGCCCTCAAGAGACCCAGTACTTC
CASSLGGPQETQYF
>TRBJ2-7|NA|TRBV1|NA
TGCACCAGCAGCCAAGACCTAGCGGGAGTGCGTTACGAGCAGTACTTC
CTSSQDLAGVRYEQYF
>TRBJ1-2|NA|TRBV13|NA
TGTGCCAGCAGCTTAGGTCGTGGAGGCAACGCCTTC
CASSLGRGGNAF
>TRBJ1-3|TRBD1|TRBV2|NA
TGTGCCAGCAGTCTGGACAGGAGGAGCTCTGGAAACACCATATATTTT
CASSLDRRSSGNTIYF
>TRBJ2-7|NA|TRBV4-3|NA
TGCGCCAGCAGCCAAACAGGGTCCTACGAGCAGTACTTC
CASSQTGSYEQYF
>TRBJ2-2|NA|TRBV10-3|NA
TGTGCCATCATGGACATAAAGGGGGACACCGGGGAGCTGTTTTTT
CAIMDIKGDTGELFF
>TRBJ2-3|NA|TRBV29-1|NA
TGCAGCGTTCTCGGGGGTAGCACAGATACGCAGTATTTT
CSVLGGSTDTQYF
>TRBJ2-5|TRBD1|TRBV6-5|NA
TGTGCCAGCAGTCCAGGACAGGGACCCGGTGAGACCCAGTACTTC
CASSPGQGPGETQYF
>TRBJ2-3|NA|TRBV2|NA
TGTGCCAGCAGTGAAACGGGGATTACGCAGTATTTT
CASSETGITQYF
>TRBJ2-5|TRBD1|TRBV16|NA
TGTGCCAGCAGCCAATCTTCCGGGACAGGGAGGGAGACCCAGTACTTC
CASSQSSGTGRETQYF
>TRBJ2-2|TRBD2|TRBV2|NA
TGTGCCAGCAGTCCACTAGCGGGATCTACCGGGGAGCTGTTTTTT
CASSPLAGSTGELFF
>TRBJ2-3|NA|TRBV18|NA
TGTGCCAGCTCACCTTCGGACAGCTTCACAGATACGCAGTATTTT
CASSPSDSFTDTQYF
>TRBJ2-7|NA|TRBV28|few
TGTGCCAGCAGTTTATGCAAGGGGTGCGAGCAGTACTTC
CASSLCKGCEQYF
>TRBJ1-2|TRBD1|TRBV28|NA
TGTGCCAGCAGTTTAACAGGGGGCTACTATGGCTACACCTTC
CASSLTGGYYGYTF
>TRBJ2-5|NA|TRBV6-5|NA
TGTGCCAGCAGTTCCGCGGACAGTCAAGGAGAGACCCAGTACTTC
CASSSADSQGETQYF
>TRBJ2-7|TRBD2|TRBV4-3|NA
TGCGCCAGCAGCCAAGAGTGGCTAGCGGGGGCCTACGAGCAGTACTTC
CASSQEWLAGAYEQYF
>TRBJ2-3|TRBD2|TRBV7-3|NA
TGTGCCAGCAGCTCCCTAGCGGGGATGAGCACAGATACGCAGTATTTT
CASSSLAGMSTDTQYF
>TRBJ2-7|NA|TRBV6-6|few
TGTGCCAGCAGTTTTCACCGGGACACTTCCTACGAGCAGTACTTC
CASSFHRDTSYEQYF
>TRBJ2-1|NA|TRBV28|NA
TGTGCCAGCAGTTTTCGGGTGCGGGGGCGGAATGAGCAGTTCTTC
CASSFRVRGRNEQFF
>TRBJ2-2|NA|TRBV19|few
TGTGCCAGTAGTAGACCCGACTTGAGATCCGGGGAGCTGTTTTTT
CASSRPDLRSGELFF
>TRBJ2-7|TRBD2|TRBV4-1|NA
TGCGCCAGCAGCCAAGGAATAATGGTCGGGCGGGGGGGCTACGAGCAGTACTTC
CASSQGIMVGRGGYEQYF
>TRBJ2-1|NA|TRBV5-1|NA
TGCGCCAGCAGCCCGACCGGGGGGCCTAAGCAGTTCTTC
CASSPTGGPKQFF
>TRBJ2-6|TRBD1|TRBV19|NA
TGTGCCAGTAGTACCGGGACAGGCACAAGGGCCAACGTCCTGACTTTC
CASSTGTGTRANVLTF
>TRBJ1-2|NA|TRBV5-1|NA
TGCGCCAGCAGCGAGCCGACAGGTACTAACTATGGCTACACCTTC
CASSEPTGTNYGYTF
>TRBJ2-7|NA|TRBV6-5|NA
TGTGCCAGCAGAGGGGCGACAGGCTCCTACGAGCAGTACTTC
CASRGATGSYEQYF
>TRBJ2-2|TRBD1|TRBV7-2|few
TGTGCCAGCAGCTCGACCGGGACAGAGAACACCGGGGAGCTGTTTTTT
CASSSTGTENTGELFF
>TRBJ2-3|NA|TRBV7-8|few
TGTGCCAGCAGCTTAGTTCCGGGATTCAGCACAGATACGCAGTATTTT
CASSLVPGFSTDTQYF
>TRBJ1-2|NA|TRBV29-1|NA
TGCAGCGGAGCGACTGGAGTAGACTATGGCTACACCTTC
CSGATGVDYGYTF
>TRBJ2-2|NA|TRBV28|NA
TGTGCCAGCAGTTTGGCGACAGGGAACACCGGGGAGCTGTTTTTT
CASSLATGNTGELFF
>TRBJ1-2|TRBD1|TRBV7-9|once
TGTTCCAGCAGCGTAATAACAGGGGTCCATGGCTACACCTTC
CSSSVITGVHGYTF
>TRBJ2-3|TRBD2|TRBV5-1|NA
TGCGCCAGCAGCTTGGGCGGGGGGGACACAGATACGCAGTATTTT
CASSLGGGDTDTQYF
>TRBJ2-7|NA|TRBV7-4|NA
TGTGCCAGCAGCCCCTTTAGGGCAGGGGGGACCTACGAGCAGTACTTC
CASSPFRAGGTYEQYF
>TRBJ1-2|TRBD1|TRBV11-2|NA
TGTGCCAGCAGACCCTACTCCGGGACAGACGCCTATGGCTACACCTTC
CASRPYSGTDAYGYTF
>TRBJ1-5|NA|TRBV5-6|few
TGTGCCAGCAGCTTGAGGGGGACCACCCTCAATCAGCCCCAGCATTTT
CASSLRGTTLNQPQHF
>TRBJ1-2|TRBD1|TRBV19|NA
TGTGCCAGTAGCCGTGGGACAGCCTATGGCTACACCTTC
CASSRGTAYGYTF
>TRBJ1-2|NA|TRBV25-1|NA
TGTGCCAGCAGACCAATGGGGGCCTATGGCTACACCTTC
CASRPMGAYGYTF
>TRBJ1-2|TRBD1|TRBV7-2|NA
TGTGCCAGCAGCGCCGACAGGGTATATGGCTACACCTTC
CASSADRVYGYTF
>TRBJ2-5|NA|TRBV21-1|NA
TGTGCCAGCAGCAAAGGGAAGTTCTTGGGGACTAGCGGCCCCTTGTCGTACTTC
CASSKGKFLGTSGPLSYF
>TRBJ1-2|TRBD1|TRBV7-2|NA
TGTGCCAGCAGCGTCCGGGACAGGGTAATTCGAGGCTACACCTTC
CASSVRDRVIRGYTF
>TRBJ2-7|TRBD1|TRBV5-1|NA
TGCGCCAGCAGCACCGGAACGGGACAGACCTACGAGCAGTACTTC
CASSTGTGQTYEQYF
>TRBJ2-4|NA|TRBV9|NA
TGTGCCAGCAGCGCCATAGGGGCAGCGCACAGTCAGTACTTC
CASSAIGAAHSQYF
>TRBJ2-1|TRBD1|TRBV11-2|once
TGTGCCAGCAGCCCGGGACAGGGGGGCAATGAGCAGTTCTTC
CASSPGQGGNEQFF
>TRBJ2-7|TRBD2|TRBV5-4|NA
TGTGCCAGCAGCGCCACTAGCGGGAGCCGGAAGTACTTC
CASSATSGSRKYF
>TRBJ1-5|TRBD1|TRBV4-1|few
TGCGCCAGCAGCCAAGTTTATCTCGGGAGTTTTTCCCTCACAGGGGAAAATCAGCCCCAGCATTTT
CASSQVYLGSFSLTGENQPQHF